The 19 T cell receptor beta chains below all came from one sample that was sequenced in a study of shared clonotypes between healthy human individuals. Measured with immunoSEQ multiplex PCR; TCRdb has only the in-frame clones, and not every one. The table includes about 1 million clones, under 80% detected once. Sequencing input: memory CD4+ T cells sorted from blood. Subset denoted: CD45RA-negative fraction. All receptors derive from a man younger than 35 in good health.

At least ten counts were recorded for this clone. The genes are TRBV6-1 and TRBJ2-1, with TRBD2 matching 8 bases. Germline-derived CDR1 and CDR2 are MNHNS and SASEGT. The junction had 4 bases not matched to a gene; V was cut back by 0 bases and J by 3 bases. The CDR3 has 16 residues. The CDR3 sequence is CASSEAGTSFYNEQFF. The CDR3 DNA sequence: TGTGCCAGCAGTGAAGCAGGGACTAGTTTCTACAATGAGCAGTTCTTC.

V is TRBV19 and J is TRBJ1-5; D gene unclear. V was trimmed by 0 bases and J by 1 base, leaving 19 bases between them. In germline, CDR1 is LNHDA, CDR2 SQIVND (reference sequence). The CDR3 sequence is 19 residues long. CDR3 sequence: CASSIEMGSVFGSNQPQHF. CDR3 DNA sequence: TGTGCCAGTAGTATAGAAATGGGGTCCGTCTTTGGCAGCAATCAGCCCCAGCATTTT.

This clone was detected a few times. Additional DNA sequences in this sample encode the identical CDR3. The rearrangement uses TRBV5-1 and TRBJ2-3; D ambiguous. Trimming stripped 0 bases from V and 2 bases from J, with 10 bases between. CDR1 is SGHRS, CDR2 YFSETQ, per germline. CDR3 size: 15 residues. CDR3 loop: CASSLDPGNTDTQYF. CDR3 DNA: TGCGCCAGCAGCTTGGACCCTGGAAACACAGATACGCAGTATTTT. The full variable domain, rest sourced from reference TRBV5-1 and TRBJ2-3, is KAGVTQTPRYLIKTRGQQVTLSCSPISGHRSVSWYQQTPGQGLQFLFEYFSETQRNKGNFPGRFSGRQFSNSRSEMNVSTLELGDSALYLCASSLDPGNTDTQYFGPGTRLTVL.

This clone was counted between two and nine times. As DNA, the CDR3 is TGTGCCATTTGCCGGGACTTCAATAGCAATCAGCCCCAGCATTTT. Its protein is CAICRDFNSNQPQHF. The chain has TRBV28 and TRBJ1-5; the D gene is possibly TRBD1 (5 bases). Trimming stripped 10 bases from V and 0 bases from J, with 16 bases between. The CDR3 covers 15 residues. Germline V gene sequence: CDR1 MDHEN, CDR2 SYDVKM.

The chain uses TRBV5-1 and TRBJ2-2; TRBD1 agrees at 7 bases. The V and J ends lost 4 bases and 1 base, in that order; junction bases with no gene match: 25. Germline V lookup: CDR1 SGHRS, CDR2 YFSETQ. There are 22 residues in the CDR3. The CDR3 bases are TGCGCCAGCAGCCCGTACCTCCTAGACAGGGTCCAGGCCGGTGGGAACACCGGGGAGCTGTTTTTT. It codes for CASSPYLLDRVQAGGNTGELFF.

The chain uses TRBV28 and TRBJ1-2; TRBD1 might be the D (6 bases). The CDR3 is made up of 14 amino acids. V was shortened by 6 bases and J by 4 bases, with 15 bases between the two germline ends. From germline, CDR1 is MDHEN and CDR2 SYDVKM. The chain's CDR3 is CASRPGQYRYGYTF. Here the CDR3 DNA reads TGTGCCAGCAGACCCGGACAGTACCGCTATGGCTACACCTTC.

This rearrangement joins TRBV10-2 to TRBJ2-7; maybe TRBD2 (5 bases). Deletions cut 2 bases from V and 0 bases from J, with 5 bases between. Germline V gives CDR1 WSHSY, CDR2 SAAADI. The CDR3 runs to 13 residues. CDR3 DNA sequence: TGCGCCAGCAGTGAGGCGGGCTCCTACGAGCAGTACTTC. Translating it yields CASSEAGSYEQYF.

The chain links TRBV7-9 to TRBJ1-3, with D unresolved. V lost 3 bases, J lost 1 base, and 13 bases lay in between. The CDR3 length is 16 residues. Germline V lookup: CDR1 SEHNR, CDR2 FQNEAQ (reference sequence). The CDR3 reads CASSFSAVPSGNTIYF. CDR3 DNA: TGTGCCAGCAGCTTTTCGGCGGTACCTTCTGGAAACACCATATATTTT.

This chain uses TRBV29-1 with TRBJ2-3, with TRBD1 as a possible D gene (6 bases). CDR3 size: 13 residues. V was shortened by 7 bases and J by 1 base, with 12 bases between the two germline ends. Germline V gives CDR1 SQVTM, CDR2 ANQGSEA. The CDR3 protein is CSGGKGGTDTQYF. The CDR3 DNA sequence: TGCAGCGGAGGGAAGGGGGGCACAGATACGCAGTATTTT.

The sample holds a few counts of this clone. V and J are TRBV11-2 and TRBJ2-3; TRBD2 aligns across 11 bases. This CDR3 contains 18 residues. CDR1 and CDR2 (germline): SGHAT, FQNNGV. V shed 1 base and J 2 bases; nucleotides not matched to a gene: 8. DNA of the CDR3: TGTGCCAGCAGCTTAGGTAGCGGGGGGGAGCTCAACACAGATACGCAGTATTTT. Translation: CASSLGSGGELNTDTQYF.

The chain carries TRBV18 and TRBJ2-2; D not certain. The CDR3 is 14 amino acids. V was trimmed by 3 bases and J by 6 bases, leaving 11 bases between them. Germline CDR1 and CDR2: KGHSH and LQKENI. The CDR3 sequence: CASSPPAAAGELFF. In DNA, the CDR3 is TGTGCCAGCTCACCCCCGGCGGCGGCCGGGGAGCTGTTTTTT.

This sequence joins TRBV27 and TRBJ1-2, with D possibly matching TRBD1 (5 bases). V dropped 3 bases and J dropped 7 bases, with 18 bases sitting between them. CDR3 size: 15 residues. CDR1 MNHEY and CDR2 SMNVEV come from the germline V gene (reference sequence). The CDR3 region is CASSFSGQGIVGYTF. The CDR3 DNA reads TGTGCCAGCAGTTTCTCAGGGCAGGGAATTGTTGGCTACACCTTC.

A few counts support this clone. This sample also contains other DNA sequences that code for the same CDR3. The chain uses TRBV5-1 and TRBJ2-1; D is unclear. V was pared by 1 base and J by 7 bases, with 6 bases between. Germline V CDR1 and CDR2: SGHRS, YFSETQ. The CDR3 contains 12 residues. The CDR3 loop reads CASSLRENEQFF. CDR3 nucleotides: TGCGCCAGCAGCTTGAGGGAAAATGAGCAGTTCTTC.

The chain uses TRBV7-2 and TRBJ2-5, with TRBD2 matching over 11 bases. The V segment lost 5 bases and the J segment 5 bases; nucleotides outside the gene matches: 10. The CDR3 has 16 amino acids. Germline values: CDR1 SGHTA, CDR2 FQGNSA. CDR3 sequence: CASSRSLGLAAETQYF. Written as DNA, the CDR3 is TGTGCCAGCAGCCGCTCCCTGGGACTAGCGGCGGAGACCCAGTACTTC.

This clone appeared a single time. The rearrangement links TRBV7-2 to TRBJ2-7; 10 bases align to TRBD2. The germline gives CDR1 SGHTA, CDR2 FQGNSA. Trimming cost V 5 bases and J 6 bases; bases outside gene matches: 10. The CDR3 contains 15 residues. This CDR3 is CASSARPGTSAEQYF. The CDR3 region has the DNA TGTGCCAGCAGCGCCCGTCCCGGGACTAGCGCCGAGCAGTACTTC.

V is TRBV5-1 and J is TRBJ2-3, with D hard to call. The CDR3 contains 15 residues. Deletions cut 0 bases from V and 4 bases from J, with 12 bases between. The germline V gene has CDR1 SGHRS and CDR2 YFSETQ. The CDR3 region is CASSLGSTGPDTQYF. DNA of the CDR3: TGCGCCAGCAGCTTGGGTTCGACCGGACCAGATACGCAGTATTTT.

As regards this clone: At the DNA level, this CDR3 is encoded by other sequences in the same sample as well. This chain links TRBV11-2 with TRBJ2-7, with D possibly being TRBD1 or TRBD2 (5 bases each). CDR3 size: 14 residues. Germline V gene lookup returns CDR1 SGHAT and CDR2 FQNNGV. V lost 4 bases and J 1 base, leaving 11 bases between the germline ends. CDR3 loop: CASSSGTGSYEQYF. For the CDR3, the DNA is TGTGCCAGCAGCTCAGGGACCGGGTCCTACGAGCAGTACTTC.

The chain combines TRBV7-8 with TRBJ1-5; 10 nucleotides agree with TRBD1. The V gene end was trimmed by 4 bases and the J gene end by 1 base; junction bases not matched to a gene: 7. Per germline, CDR1 SGHVS and CDR2 FQNEAQ. The CDR3 length is 17 residues. CDR3 bases: TGTGCCAGCAGCTCGCGACAGGGGGCCTTGAGCAATCAGCCCCAGCATTTT. Protein product: CASSSRQGALSNQPQHF.

The table lists this clone with a count of one. The rearrangement joins TRBV19 to TRBJ2-1; 11 nucleotides match TRBD2. Trimming took 5 bases from V and 4 from J; bases not matched to a gene: 7. Germline V gene sequence: CDR1 LNHDA, CDR2 SQIVND (reference sequence). The CDR3 length is 16 residues. As DNA, the CDR3 is TGTGCCAGTAGTCCACAACTAGCGGGAGTTTACAATGAGCAGTTCTTC. It specifies CASSPQLAGVYNEQFF.